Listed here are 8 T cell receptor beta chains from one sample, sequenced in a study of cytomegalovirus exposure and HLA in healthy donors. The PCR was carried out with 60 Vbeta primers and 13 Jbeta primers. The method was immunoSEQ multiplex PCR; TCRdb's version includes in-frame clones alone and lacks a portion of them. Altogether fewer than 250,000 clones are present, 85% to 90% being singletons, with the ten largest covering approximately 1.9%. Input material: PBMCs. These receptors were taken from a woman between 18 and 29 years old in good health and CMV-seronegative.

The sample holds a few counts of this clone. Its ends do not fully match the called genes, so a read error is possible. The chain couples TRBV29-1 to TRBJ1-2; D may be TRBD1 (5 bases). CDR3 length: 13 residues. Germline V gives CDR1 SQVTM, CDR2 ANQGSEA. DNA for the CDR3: TGCAGCACTGCTATCAGGGTGGCATATGACTACACCTTC. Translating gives CSTAIRVAYDYTF.

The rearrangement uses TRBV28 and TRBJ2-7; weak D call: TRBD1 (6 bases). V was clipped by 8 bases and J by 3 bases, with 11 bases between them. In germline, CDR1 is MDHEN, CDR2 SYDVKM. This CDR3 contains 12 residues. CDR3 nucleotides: TGTGCCAGCGGGGACACCCGCTACGAGCAGTACTTC. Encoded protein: CASGDTRYEQYF.

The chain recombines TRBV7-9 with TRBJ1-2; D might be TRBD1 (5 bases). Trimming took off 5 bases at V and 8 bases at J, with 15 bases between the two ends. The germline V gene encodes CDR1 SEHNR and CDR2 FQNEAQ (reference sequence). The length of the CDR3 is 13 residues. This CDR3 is CASSPPGAWGYTF. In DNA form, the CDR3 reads TGTGCCAGCAGCCCCCCTGGGGCGTGGGGCTACACCTTC.

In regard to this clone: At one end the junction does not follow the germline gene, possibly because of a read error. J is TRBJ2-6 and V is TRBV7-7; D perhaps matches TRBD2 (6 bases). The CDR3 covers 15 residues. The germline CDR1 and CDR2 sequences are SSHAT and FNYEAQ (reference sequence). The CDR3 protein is CASSVGGAGANVLTF. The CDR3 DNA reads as TGTGCTAGCAGCGTCGGAGGGGCTGGGGCCAACGTCCTGACTTTC.

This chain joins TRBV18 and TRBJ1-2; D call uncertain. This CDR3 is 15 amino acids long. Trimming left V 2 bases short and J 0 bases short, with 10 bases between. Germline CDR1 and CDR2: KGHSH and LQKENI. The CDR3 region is CASSPLPGTNYGYTF. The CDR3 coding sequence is TGTGCCAGCTCACCATTGCCGGGAACTAACTATGGCTACACCTTC.

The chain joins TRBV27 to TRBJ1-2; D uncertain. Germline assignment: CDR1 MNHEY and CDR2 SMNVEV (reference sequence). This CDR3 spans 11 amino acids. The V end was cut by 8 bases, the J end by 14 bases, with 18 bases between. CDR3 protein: CASSPGWALTF. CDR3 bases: TGTGCCAGCTCCCCGGGGTGGGCTTTAACCTTC.

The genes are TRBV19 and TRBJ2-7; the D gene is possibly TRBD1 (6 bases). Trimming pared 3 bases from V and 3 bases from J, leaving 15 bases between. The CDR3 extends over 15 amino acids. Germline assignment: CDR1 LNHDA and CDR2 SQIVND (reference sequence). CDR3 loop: CASSINSGALYEQYF. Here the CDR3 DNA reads TGTGCCAGTAGTATTAACTCAGGGGCTCTCTACGAGCAGTACTTC.

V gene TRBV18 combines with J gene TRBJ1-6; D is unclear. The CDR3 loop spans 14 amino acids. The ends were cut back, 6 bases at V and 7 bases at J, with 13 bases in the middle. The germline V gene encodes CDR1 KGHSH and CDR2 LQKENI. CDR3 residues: CASSPNPGNSPLHF. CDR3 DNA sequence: TGTGCCAGCTCCCCCAACCCGGGAAATTCACCCCTCCACTTT.